The entry that follows covers one TCR beta chain sequence. Germline V gene sequence: CDR1 SGHTA, CDR2 FQGNSA. CDR3 size: 16 residues. Trimming removed 5 bases from V and 4 bases from J, with 18 bases in between. Aged roughly 6 to 90, donors were systemically healthy Caucasians from Russia. These data are taken from a study of blood T cells in healthy people across ages. PCR was performed a second time for 7 to 11 cycles using a sample-barcoded 5' primer and a J-beta primer mix. TCRdb used MiXCR to reprocess the 5' RACE reads, holding one entry per CDR3 protein. Of over a million distinct CDR3 sequences in the sample, approximately 43% are singletons; the top ten hold around 4%.

This sequence originates from a woman under 30 in good health. V is TRBV7-2 and J is TRBJ1-5, with D perhaps TRBD1 (5 bases). Sequencing was carried out using blood. CDR3 loop: CASSPLGGQENQPQHF. The DNA of the CDR3 is TGTGCCAGCAGCCCCCTCGGGGGTCAAGAGAATCAGCCCCAGCATTTT.